The 27 T cell receptor beta chains reported below all come from one sample, sequenced in a study of shared clonotypes between healthy human individuals (dated by TCRdb to the early 2020s). To prepare the library, the immunoSEQ multiplex PCR assay was applied. Imported from immuneACCESS, the table was reduced by TCRdb to in-frame sequences with V and J called. These copies leave out some clones; in studies compared against another copy, an unresolved V gene accounts for under half, and the cause of the remainder is not known. This sample is represented by hundreds of thousands of clones; around 97% of them were singletons. Around 0.057% of the sample is held by the ten biggest clonotypes. Sequencing was carried out using naive CD4+ T cells sorted from blood. The cell subset or site label here, explained by the study, means: CD45RA+ positively selected. These receptors all stem from a woman younger than 45 in good health.

This chain uses TRBV23-1 with TRBJ2-2, with a tentative D call TRBD2 (5 bases). TRBV23-1 is identified as an open reading frame with a role that is uncertain. The CDR3 length is 12 residues. Trimming stripped 3 bases from V and 7 bases from J, with 6 bases between. CDR3 nucleotide sequence: TGCGCCAGCAGTCAGGGGAGCGGGGAGCTGTTTTTT. It is translated as CASSQGSGELFF.

The chain has TRBV19 and TRBJ2-3; perhaps TRBD2 as D (6 bases). This CDR3 comprises 15 residues. The V and J ends lost 8 bases and 0 bases respectively, with 15 bases between them. Germline assignment: CDR1 LNHDA and CDR2 SQIVND (reference sequence). CDR3 DNA sequence: TGTGCCAGTGCCTATGAAAGCGGGAGCACAGATACGCAGTATTTT. Protein: CASAYESGSTDTQYF.

This sequence joins TRBV19 and TRBJ2-7; tentatively, D is TRBD2 (6 bases). CDR3 size: 15 residues. V lost 3 bases and J 0 bases, leaving 12 bases between the germline ends. Germline values: CDR1 LNHDA, CDR2 SQIVND (reference sequence). The DNA for the CDR3 is TGTGCCAGTAGTATTTTGCGGGGTAGCTCCTACGAGCAGTACTTC. It yields the protein CASSILRGSSYEQYF.

V gene TRBV5-1 combines with J gene TRBJ2-7; no clear D gene. The CDR3 extends over 14 amino acids. Germline lookup yields CDR1 SGHRS and CDR2 YFSETQ. Trimming took 1 base from V and 4 from J, leaving 12 bases between them. The CDR3 nucleotides are TGCGCCAGCAGCTTGTCTAGGCCAGCTTACGAGCAGTACTTC. This encodes CASSLSRPAYEQYF. Complete variable domain (other parts from reference TRBV5-1 and TRBJ2-7): KAGVTQTPRYLIKTRGQQVTLSCSPISGHRSVSWYQQTPGQGLQFLFEYFSETQRNKGNFPGRFSGRQFSNSRSEMNVSTLELGDSALYLCASSLSRPAYEQYFGPGTRLTVT.

The J gene is TRBJ2-5, the V gene TRBV5-1; D ambiguous. The DNA end is more similar to TRBJ2-7, so the J call may be wrong. Germline V gene data show CDR1 as SGHRS and CDR2 as YFSETQ. The CDR3 consists of 14 residues. Here the CDR3 DNA reads TGCGCCAGCAGCGTTCCAGGTCCCCCCTACGAGCAGTACTTC. Translated: CASSVPGPPYEQYF.

As DNA, the CDR3 is TGTGCCAGCAGCCCTGGTGGGGTTAACCAGCCCCAGCATTTT. Its translation is CASSPGGVNQPQHF. The rearrangement joins TRBV28 to TRBJ1-5; D remains unclear. This CDR3 has 14 amino acids. V gave up 6 bases and J gave up 7 bases, with 16 bases separating them. Germline V gene data show CDR1 as MDHEN and CDR2 as SYDVKM.

The V gene is TRBV18, the J gene TRBJ2-7; perhaps D is TRBD1 or TRBD2 (7 bases each). Trimming took 1 base from V and 0 from J, leaving 13 bases between them. The CDR3 covers 16 residues. CDR1 and CDR2 from the germline V gene are KGHSH and LQKENI. CDR3 nucleotide sequence: TGTGCCAGCTCACCACTCGACAGGGAGGGCTCCTACGAGCAGTACTTC. Its protein product is CASSPLDREGSYEQYF.

The gene calls are TRBV28 and TRBJ1-1, with TRBD1 identical over 8 bases. Germline-derived CDR1 and CDR2 are MDHEN and SYDVKM. The CDR3 length is 16 residues. The J segment lost 2 bases and the V segment lost 4 bases, leaving 9 bases of the junction unmatched. The CDR3 reads CASSSPAAGGNTEAFF. DNA of the CDR3: TGTGCCAGCAGTTCCCCCGCGGCAGGGGGCAACACTGAAGCTTTCTTT.

CDR3: CASGNRYEQYF. As DNA, the CDR3 is TGTGCCAGCGGGAACCGCTACGAGCAGTACTTC. The chain combines TRBV6-1 with TRBJ2-7; D unclear. V lost 8 bases and J lost 3, with 8 bases in between. This CDR3 comprises 11 residues. CDR1 is MNHNS, CDR2 SASEGT, per germline.

The genes are TRBV7-2 and TRBJ2-5; TRBD1 is a possible D gene (5 bases). Germline-derived CDR1 and CDR2 are SGHTA and FQGNSA. The V and J ends lost 4 bases and 5 bases respectively, with 14 bases between them. This CDR3 spans 14 amino acids. CDR3 loop: CASSYDWGAETQYF. The CDR3, as DNA: TGTGCCAGCAGCTATGACTGGGGCGCGGAGACCCAGTACTTC.

The V call is TRBV10-3, the J call TRBJ2-3, with D perhaps TRBD2 (5 bases). This CDR3 is 14 amino acids long. Germline-derived CDR1 and CDR2 are ENHRY and SYGVKD. V lost 6 bases and J 2 bases, leaving 12 bases between the germline ends. CDR3 region: CAIREVADTDTQYF. The CDR3 region has the DNA TGTGCCATCAGGGAGGTGGCAGACACAGATACGCAGTATTTT.

The V call is TRBV7-7, the J call TRBJ2-1; 10 bases line up with TRBD2. CDR3 length: 16 residues. J gave up 7 bases and V 5 bases, and 11 bases lay outside the gene matches. Germline values: CDR1 SSHAT, CDR2 FNYEAQ (reference sequence). The CDR3 sequence: CASSPITSGNRNEQFF. CDR3 DNA sequence: TGTGCCAGCAGCCCCATCACTAGCGGGAATAGGAATGAGCAGTTCTTC.

The rearrangement links TRBV6-5 to TRBJ2-7, with TRBD2 identical over 9 bases. Germline V gene sequence: CDR1 MNHEY, CDR2 SVGAGI. CDR3 length: 15 amino acids. Trimming removed 10 bases from V and 5 bases from J; junction bases left unmatched: 15. CDR3 in DNA: TGTGCCACGAAGGGCCGTGGGCTAGCGGGACACGAGCAGTACTTC. Translation: CATKGRGLAGHEQYF.

This chain joins TRBV4-1 and TRBJ2-1; the D is unclear. The CDR3 totals 14 residues. Germline V CDR1 and CDR2: MGHRA, YSYEKL. The V end lost 0 bases, the J end lost 4 bases, and 7 bases lay between the germline ends. CDR3 sequence reads: CASSQDGLYNEQFF. The CDR3 nucleotides read TGCGCCAGCAGCCAAGATGGCCTGTACAATGAGCAGTTCTTC.

This rearrangement joins TRBV6-5 to TRBJ2-7, with D perhaps TRBD1 (5 bases). The CDR3 extends over 13 amino acids. Germline V gene data show CDR1 as MNHEY and CDR2 as SVGAGI. Trimming removed 2 bases at V and 2 bases at J, with 7 bases between. The DNA for the CDR3 is TGTGCCAGCAGTTACGGGGCTACCTACGAGCAGTACTTC. Protein sequence: CASSYGATYEQYF.

This chain uses TRBV28 with TRBJ2-1; 9 positions agree with TRBD2. The germline V gene has CDR1 MDHEN and CDR2 SYDVKM. V shed 7 bases, J shed 0 bases, and the junction held 4 bases outside the gene matches. CDR3 length: 15 amino acids. CDR3 protein: CASIFSGSSYNEQFF. CDR3 coding DNA: TGTGCCAGCATCTTTAGCGGGAGCTCCTACAATGAGCAGTTCTTC. Variable domain in full (rest from reference TRBV28 and TRBJ2-1): DVKVTQSSRYLVKRTGEKVFLECVQDMDHENMFWYRQDPGLGLRLIYFSYDVKMKEKGDIPEGYSVSREKKERFSLILESASTNQTSMYLCASIFSGSSYNEQFFGPGTRLTVL.

This chain connects TRBV25-1 to TRBJ1-5; the match to TRBD1 covers 7 bases. This CDR3 contains 15 residues. J gave up 5 bases and V 5 bases, and 9 bases lay outside the gene matches. The germline V gene has CDR1 MGHDK and CDR2 SYGVNS. CDR3: CASSQGVRGDQPQHF. CDR3 nucleotide sequence: TGTGCCAGCAGTCAAGGGGTCAGGGGGGATCAGCCCCAGCATTTT. Looking up the rest from reference TRBV25-1 and TRBJ1-5 gives the full variable domain: EADIYQTPRYLVIGTGKKITLECSQTMGHDKMYWYQQDPGMELHLIHYSYGVNSTEKGDLSSESTVSRIRTEHFPLTLESARPSHTSQYLCASSQGVRGDQPQHFGDGTRLSIL.

The gene calls are TRBV10-2 and TRBJ2-3; 8 bases align to TRBD1. V lost 7 bases to trimming and J lost 3 bases; unmatched junction nucleotides: 6. This CDR3 is 14 amino acids long. CDR1 is WSHSY, CDR2 SAAADI, per germline. CDR3 nucleotides: TGCGCCAGCAACAGGGGGATATGGACAGATACGCAGTATTTT. Protein sequence: CASNRGIWTDTQYF.

The V and J genes are TRBV11-3 and TRBJ2-3; TRBD2 agrees at 8 bases. The CDR3 is 16 residues long. Germline CDR1 and CDR2: SGHNT and YENEEA. After removal of 1 base from V and 3 bases from J, the junction contained 6 bases not matched to a gene. CDR3 DNA: TGTGCCAGCAGCTTAGGTATCGGCGGGGGGACAGATACGCAGTATTTT. The encoded protein is CASSLGIGGGTDTQYF.

This chain uses TRBV5-1 with TRBJ1-2; tentative D call: TRBD1 (5 bases). V was cut by 0 bases and J by 7 bases, with 10 bases left in between. The CDR3 extends over 13 amino acids. Germline values: CDR1 SGHRS, CDR2 YFSETQ. The CDR3 reads CASSLGGVGGYTF. The CDR3 DNA is TGCGCCAGCAGCTTGGGAGGGGTCGGTGGCTACACCTTC.

This clone was seen only once. The chain uses TRBV5-1 and TRBJ2-1; 10 bases are shared with TRBD2. The ends lost 1 base at V and 6 bases at J; junction bases unmatched: 7. The germline CDR1 and CDR2 sequences are SGHRS and YFSETQ. The CDR3 consists of 16 residues. DNA for the CDR3: TGCGCCAGCAGCTTGCAGACTAGCGGGTATGGCAATGAGCAGTTCTTC. This encodes CASSLQTSGYGNEQFF.

Note on this clone: One junction end disagrees with the germline gene, perhaps due to a read error. The CDR3 region has the DNA TGTGCCAGCGCGGGACGACCTGTTCTCTTT. This codes for CASAGRPVLF. This chain connects TRBV25-1 to TRBJ1-1; a possible D gene is TRBD1 (5 bases). CDR3 length equals 10 residues. Germline CDR1 reads MGHDK; CDR2 reads SYGVNS.

This chain links TRBV2 with TRBJ2-5; the D gene could be TRBD1 or TRBD2 (5 bases each). Trimming pared 5 bases from V and 5 bases from J, leaving 18 bases between. Germline loops: CDR1 SNHLY, CDR2 FYNNEI. There are 15 residues in the CDR3. The CDR3 is CASSYTGTRGETQYF. The CDR3 DNA follows: TGTGCCAGCAGTTATACCGGGACCCGAGGGGAGACCCAGTACTTC.

The V and J genes are TRBV6-5 and TRBJ2-1; weak D call: TRBD2 (6 bases). This CDR3 is built from 14 residues. V was cut by 7 bases and J by 6 bases, with 16 bases left in between. The germline V gene has CDR1 MNHEY and CDR2 SVGAGI. CDR3 DNA: TGTGCCAGCACCCGGGCGCCCGGGGGCAATGAGCAGTTCTTC. Residues: CASTRAPGGNEQFF.

The chain links TRBV10-2 to TRBJ1-2, with D unclear. This CDR3 spans 12 amino acids. Trimming removed 5 bases from V and 4 bases from J, with 8 bases in between. The V gene's germline CDR1 is WSHSY and CDR2 SAAADI. The CDR3 bases are TGCGCCAGCAGTAAGAGTCCCTATGGCTACACCTTC. Its protein product is CASSKSPYGYTF.

This clone was recorded once. The V and J genes are TRBV10-1 and TRBJ1-3; no reliable D call. Trimming left V 2 bases short and J 0 bases short, with 5 bases between. The CDR3 is 14 residues long. Germline-derived CDR1 and CDR2 are WNHNN and SYGVQD (reference sequence). CDR3 coding DNA: TGCGCCAGCAGTGAGGATGTCTCTGGAAACACCATATATTTT. Translating it yields CASSEDVSGNTIYF.

The chain uses TRBV18 and TRBJ2-7; 8 bases align to TRBD2. Unmatched junction bases numbered 6, after V lost 9 bases and J lost 5 bases. The CDR3 extends over 12 amino acids. Looked up from germline, CDR1 is KGHSH and CDR2 is LQKENI. CDR3 loop: CASLSGSHEQYF. CDR3 bases: TGTGCCAGTCTCAGCGGGAGCCACGAGCAGTACTTC.